The 21 T cell receptor beta chains below were found in one sample sequenced in a study of T cells after yellow fever vaccination. MiXCR, run by TCRdb on the 5' RACE reads, gives a single entry per CDR3 protein. This sample carries some 420,000 distinct CDR3 sequences, roughly 20% of them seen once, and the ten largest clones take around 17%. The source material was PBMCs, sampled before the yellow fever booster vaccination. These receptors were taken from a man between 18 and 35 years old who received the YFV17D yellow fever vaccine.

CDR3 residues: CSARSTGARTEAFF. Written as DNA, the CDR3 is TGCAGTGCTAGATCGACAGGGGCGAGAACTGAAGCTTTCTTT. The rearrangement joins TRBV20-1 to TRBJ1-1; 8 bases align to TRBD1. CDR1 is DFQATT, CDR2 SNEGSKA, per germline (reference sequence). The CDR3 length is 14 residues. The junction had 7 bases not matched to a gene; V was cut back by 2 bases and J by 5 bases.

This clonotype has just a few counts. The V gene is TRBV7-2, the J gene TRBJ2-1; TRBD2 aligns across 12 bases. J gave up 9 bases and V 5 bases, and 5 bases lay outside the gene matches. Germline V CDR1 and CDR2: SGHTA, FQGNSA. This CDR3 comprises 14 residues. CDR3 nucleotides: TGTGCCAGCAGCGGAGGACTAGCGGGGACTGAGCAGTTCTTC. Amino acids: CASSGGLAGTEQFF.

The V call is TRBV24-1, the J call TRBJ2-3; D not resolved. Germline CDR1 is KGHDR and CDR2 is SFDVKD. V lost 3 bases to trimming and J lost 3 bases, with 9 bases between them. This CDR3 comprises 14 residues. Here the CDR3 reads CATSDPPRTDTQYF. The CDR3 DNA follows: TGTGCCACCAGTGATCCCCCCAGGACAGATACGCAGTATTTT.

This clonotype was observed a handful of times. The rearrangement links TRBV5-1 to TRBJ2-5; D perhaps matches TRBD2 (6 bases). Trimming stripped 1 base from V and 9 bases from J, with 16 bases between. Germline V gives CDR1 SGHRS, CDR2 YFSETQ. The CDR3 is made up of 14 amino acids. The CDR3: CASSLTLALPSQYF. The CDR3, as DNA: TGCGCCAGCAGCTTGACCCTAGCGCTCCCCTCCCAGTACTTC.

This clonotype showed up just a few times. The gene calls are TRBV5-1 and TRBJ1-3; unclear D gene. This CDR3 contains 13 residues. Trimming took 0 bases from V and 9 from J, leaving 10 bases between them. Per germline, CDR1 SGHRS and CDR2 YFSETQ. The CDR3 DNA follows: TGCGCCAGCAGCTTGGTCCCCCTTGGCACCATATATTTT. Translation gives CASSLVPLGTIYF.

The CDR3 DNA reads TGTGCCACCAGTGATAACGGACTCGACTATGGCTACACCTTC. It specifies CATSDNGLDYGYTF. V and J are TRBV24-1 and TRBJ1-2; the D is unclear. The CDR3 is 14 residues long. Germline values: CDR1 KGHDR, CDR2 SFDVKD. Trimming took 3 bases from V and 3 from J, leaving 10 bases between them.

This clonotype was counted only a few times. The chain carries TRBV5-1 and TRBJ1-1; a weak D match, TRBD1 (5 bases). V was cut by 0 bases and J by 1 base, with 7 bases left in between. Germline lookup yields CDR1 SGHRS and CDR2 YFSETQ. This CDR3 is 14 amino acids long. The CDR3 reads CASSLDGGNTEAFF. The CDR3 coding sequence is TGCGCCAGCAGCTTGGACGGGGGGAACACTGAAGCTTTCTTT.

This clonotype appeared many times. A junction boundary mismatches the germline segment, possibly from a read error. J is TRBJ2-3 and V is TRBV5-1; D may be TRBD1 or TRBD2 (5 bases each). CDR1 is SGHRS and CDR2 is YFSETQ in the germline V gene. CDR3 size: 13 residues. The CDR3 region has the DNA TGTGCCAGCAGCACGGGGCCCACAGATACGCAGTATTTT. Protein: CASSTGPTDTQYF.

This chain joins TRBV29-1 and TRBJ2-3, with a weak D call TRBD2 (5 bases). Per germline, CDR1 SQVTM and CDR2 ANQGSEA. The CDR3 has 13 amino acids. With 0 bases removed from V and 4 bases from J, the gap between germline ends came to 8 bases. CDR3 DNA: TGCAGCGTTGAAGAGTCCGGGGCAGATACGCAGTATTTT. Translation gives CSVEESGADTQYF.

In this sample, this clonotype turned up a few times. The chain carries TRBV5-1 and TRBJ1-2; D gene unclear. The CDR3 runs 15 residues. Per germline, CDR1 SGHRS and CDR2 YFSETQ. V gave up 0 bases and J gave up 8 bases, with 17 bases separating them. Here the CDR3 reads CASSLGQLDLHGYTF. Here the CDR3 DNA reads TGCGCCAGCAGCTTGGGCCAGCTTGACTTACACGGCTACACCTTC.

This clonotype was seen just once. CDR3: CATSQTGGTGELFF. The CDR3 DNA sequence: TGTGCCACCAGTCAGACAGGGGGGACCGGGGAGCTGTTTTTT. The gene calls are TRBV24-1 and TRBJ2-2, with TRBD1 matching 9 bases. Germline lookup yields CDR1 KGHDR and CDR2 SFDVKD. This CDR3 spans 14 amino acids. Losses at the gene ends were 6 bases for V and 5 bases for J; bases not matched to a gene: 3.

In its sample, this clonotype was seen a few times. The genes are TRBV20-1 and TRBJ1-4; D remains ambiguous. The CDR3 runs to 13 residues. Per germline, CDR1 DFQATT and CDR2 SNEGSKA (reference sequence). Trimming removed 6 bases from V and 1 base from J, with 9 bases in between. The CDR3 DNA follows: TGCAGTGCCACGACGGGAACTAATGAAAAACTGTTTTTT. Protein product: CSATTGTNEKLFF.

The chain couples TRBV7-6 to TRBJ2-1; 7 nucleotides align to TRBD2. The CDR3 length is 17 residues. V shed 2 bases, J shed 4 bases, and the junction held 11 bases outside the gene matches. Per the germline V gene, CDR1 is SGHVS and CDR2 is FNYEAQ. CDR3 loop: CASSLKGGAARYNEQFF. The CDR3 nucleotides are TGTGCCAGCAGCTTAAAGGGAGGGGCAGCAAGATACAATGAGCAGTTCTTC.

This clonotype was picked up a small number of times. The chain links TRBV21-1 to TRBJ1-2; no check of the table's D call, TRBD1, against the DNA was made. TRBV21-1 represents a pseudogene. This CDR3 region has 13 residues. CDR3 in DNA: TGTGCCAGCAAAGGACCCGGATGGGATGGCTACACCTTC. This encodes CASKGPGWDGYTF.

This chain joins TRBV18 and TRBJ1-1, with D tentatively TRBD1 (5 bases). CDR1 is KGHSH, CDR2 LQKENI, per germline. This CDR3 has 13 amino acids. V lost 4 bases to trimming and J lost 10 bases, with 16 bases between them. CDR3 in DNA: TGTGCCAGCTCACTTCGGAACCGGGACCCAGCTTTCTTT. This sequence encodes CASSLRNRDPAFF.

This clonotype was detected only a few times. The genes are TRBV27 and TRBJ2-7, with 12 positions matching TRBD1. With V trimmed by 6 bases and J by 2 bases, 2 bases remained unmatched. The CDR3 runs 14 residues. From germline, CDR1 is MNHEY and CDR2 SMNVEV (reference sequence). CDR3 residues: CASSGTGGPYEQYV. The CDR3 DNA reads TGTGCCAGCAGCGGGACAGGGGGCCCCTACGAGCAGTACGTC.

The table lists this clonotype with a few counts. A read error may produce the germline difference seen at one junction end. The chain joins TRBV4-1 to TRBJ1-6, with D unresolved. CDR3 length: 12 residues. Germline loops: CDR1 MGHRA, CDR2 YSYEKL. For the CDR3, the DNA is TGCGCCAGCAGCCCCGGTAATTCACCCATCCACTTT. It yields the protein CASSPGNSPIHF.

This chain uses TRBV10-3 with TRBJ2-6; 9 bases map to TRBD1. CDR3 length: 16 amino acids. Per germline, CDR1 ENHRY and CDR2 SYGVKD. Here the CDR3 reads CASVPGQGTGANVLTF. The CDR3 DNA follows: TGTGCTTCAGTCCCGGGACAGGGAACCGGGGCCAACGTCCTGACTTTC.

This clonotype was seen a few times. The chain has TRBV29-1 and TRBJ1-1; 8 bases match TRBD1. The ends lost 7 bases at V and 1 base at J; junction bases unmatched: 5. The CDR3 loop spans 13 amino acids. Germline-derived CDR1 and CDR2 are SQVTM and ANQGSEA. CDR3 in DNA: TGCAGCGCCGAGGGACAGGAGAACACTGAAGCTTTCTTT. Its protein product is CSAEGQENTEAFF.

This clonotype was counted between two and nine times. V usage is TRBV12-3 or TRBV12-4 and J usage is TRBJ2-3; 11 positions match TRBD2. The CDR3 loop spans 14 amino acids. The J segment lost 6 bases and the V segment lost 6 bases, leaving 5 bases of the junction unmatched. For the CDR3, the DNA is TGTGCCAGCAGGAATGTAGCGGGGGGGGATACGCAGTATTTT. This codes for CASRNVAGGDTQYF.

This clonotype was counted once. The CDR3 DNA reads TGTGCCAGCAGTTCTTTAGCGGGGGATGAGCAGTTCTTC. It translates to CASSSLAGDEQFF. The chain links TRBV12-3 or TRBV12-4 to TRBJ2-1, with 9 bases lining up with TRBD2. J gave up 8 bases and V 4 bases, and 3 bases lay outside the gene matches. The CDR3 runs to 13 residues.